This T cell receptor (beta chain) was captured by sequencing in a study of cytomegalovirus exposure and HLA in healthy donors. Whole-study findings and limits: The study reported that TCR beta sequences accurately predicted HLA-A and HLA-B alleles in most subjects.

Both 60 Vbeta primers and 13 Jbeta primers went into the PCR. Assay: immunoSEQ multiplex PCR; the TCRdb copy retains only in-frame clones and omits some. The table shows more than 150,000 clones, with over 70% occurring only once. The CDR3 contains 17 residues. V was shortened by 4 bases and J by 0 bases, with 15 bases between the two germline ends. Germline values: CDR1 SGHAT, CDR2 FQNNGV. In the case of this clone: Its target is unknown.

Sample: PBMCs. The sequence came from a woman aged 18-29 years in good health and CMV-seronegative. This chain uses TRBV11-2 with TRBJ1-4; D is possibly TRBD1 (6 bases). The CDR3 loop reads CASSSWGQEPTNEKLFF. The CDR3 DNA reads TGTGCCAGCAGCTCGTGGGGACAAGAACCAACTAATGAAAAACTGTTTTTT.